Listed below are T cell receptor beta chains from one sample, sequenced in a study of cytomegalovirus exposure and HLA in healthy donors. TCRdb's table, derived via immunoSEQ multiplex PCR, lists solely in-frame clones and lacks some. The specimen's table records 130,000 to 150,000 clones. The sequencing input was PBMCs. The receptors here all came from a male donor in good health and CMV-seronegative. Both conserved end residues are part of each CDR3. A D gene is named only where the DNA matches it firmly.

>TRBV19|TRBJ1-5|-
TGTGCCAGCCAACACCAGGGCGGAGTGATGCCCCAGCATTTT
CASQHQGGVMPQHF
>TRBV6-1|TRBJ2-3|TRBD2
TGTGCCAGCAGCGAAGCGGGGCGGCGCACAGATACGCAGTATTTT
CASSEAGRRTDTQYF
>TRBV2|TRBJ1-1|TRBD1
TGTGCCAGCTCCTTCGGACAGGGGACTCCTGAAGCTTTCTTT
CASSFGQGTPEAFF
>TRBV5-1|TRBJ2-7|TRBD1
TGCGCCAGCAGCTTCCTCGGGACAGAAGGTTGGGAGCAGTACTTC
CASSFLGTEGWEQYF
>TRBV19|TRBJ1-5|-
TGTGCCAGTAGTCAGAGGGGGAATCAGCCCCAGCATTTT
CASSQRGNQPQHF
>TRBV9|TRBJ1-1|-
TGTGCCAGCAGCGTCCAGACGGGAGTGAACACTGAAGCTTTCTTT
CASSVQTGVNTEAFF
>TRBV7-2|TRBJ1-4|-
TGTGCCAGCAGCCAAATGAGGGAGGGAGAACTGTTTTTT
CASSQMREGELFF
>TRBV9|TRBJ1-2|TRBD1
TGTGCCAGCAGCGTAGTAAACAGGGGGAATGGCTACACCTTC
CASSVVNRGNGYTF
>TRBV5-1|TRBJ2-5|-
TGCGCCAGCAGCTTGGTGGCAGGGAAGGTGGAGACCCAGTACTTC
CASSLVAGKVETQYF
>TRBV19|TRBJ1-4|TRBD1
TGTGCCAGTACGAAGACAGGGGGTAATGAAAAACTGTTTTTT
CASTKTGGNEKLFF
>TRBV6-5|TRBJ1-5|-
TGTGCCAGCAGCCGGAGAGGCAATCAGCCCCAGCATTTT
CASSRRGNQPQHF
>TRBV6-5|TRBJ1-1|-
TGTGCCAGTGTGGGGCAGGTAGCTTTCTTT
CASVGQVAFF
>TRBV27|TRBJ2-5|-
TGTGCCAGCAGTTTAGGCCCAGCGGGCCCAGGGACCCAGTACTTC
CASSLGPAGPGTQYF
>TRBV6-5|TRBJ1-4|TRBD1
TGTGCCAGCAAGAAAGGGGGCCGGAGTGAAAAACTGTTTTTT
CASKKGGRSEKLFF
>TRBV15|TRBJ2-1|-
TGTGCCACCAGCAGAGATAGTTCGGCGGCAGGGATTTGGAATGAGCAGTTCTTC
CATSRDSSAAGIWNEQFF
>TRBV27|TRBJ2-3|TRBD2
TGTGCCAGCAGTTTAGCGGGAGAGGGACCGGATACGCAGTATTTT
CASSLAGEGPDTQYF
>TRBV5-1|TRBJ2-7|-
TGCGCCAGCAGCCTTAGGACAGCTCTCATGGCCGACGAGCAGTACTTC
CASSLRTALMADEQYF
>TRBV29-1|TRBJ1-2|TRBD1
TGCAGCGTTACCGGGACAGGGGAAAGCTATGGCTACACCTTC
CSVTGTGESYGYTF
>TRBV7-2|TRBJ2-7|-
TGTGCCAGCAGCTTAGGACAGGCGAGCGCCTACGAGCAGTACTTC
CASSLGQASAYEQYF
>TRBV10-1|TRBJ2-7|TRBD2
TGCGCCAGCGGACTAGCGGGAGACCTCGAGCAGTACTTC
CASGLAGDLEQYF
>TRBV5-1|TRBJ2-1|-
TGCGCCAGCAGCTCCTTCAATGAGCAGTTCTTC
CASSSFNEQFF
>TRBV14|TRBJ1-2|-
TGTGCCAGCAGCCACAACCGTCGCCCTACTACCTTC
CASSHNRRPTTF
>TRBV2|TRBJ2-2|TRBD1
TGTGCCAGCAGTGAAGCTAGGGACAGGGGGAACACCGGGGAGCTGTTTTTT
CASSEARDRGNTGELFF
>TRBV25-1|TRBJ1-1|-
TGTGCCAGCAGTGAACAAGAGGGGGAACAGGGTGAAGCTTTCTTT
CASSEQEGEQGEAFF
>TRBV7-6|TRBJ2-7|TRBD1
TGTGCCAGCAGCCCCGGGACAGGGGGATACGAGCAGTACTTC
CASSPGTGGYEQYF